Below, 8 T cell receptor beta chains from the same sample are listed, as sequenced in a study of human T cells and chemical hapten exposure. Time point specified: healthy volunteer bleed at 6 weeks. Unseparated into fractions, whole blood served as the source from which total RNA was extracted. TCRdb redid the calling of the RACE reads with MiXCR, one entry per CDR3 protein. Of tens of thousands of distinct CDR3 sequences listed, over 6.5% are singletons. Sequencing was performed on whole blood. These receptor sequences come from a male donor in good health. Some clones in this sample may be carry-over from other donors' samples.

This clonotype was seen at least ten times. The chain has TRBV27 and TRBJ2-1; 10 bases fit TRBD2. Germline V gene data show CDR1 as MNHEY and CDR2 as SMNVEV (reference sequence). Trimming at V came to 1 base and at J to 9 bases, leaving 18 bases not matched to a gene. The CDR3 runs to 19 residues. Here the CDR3 DNA reads TGTGCCAGCAGTTTATATAGGGCCCCTTCTAGCGGGAGTGGTATTGAGCAGTTCTTC. Residues: CASSLYRAPSSGSGIEQFF.

In its sample, this clonotype was seen a few times. The chain employs TRBV2 and TRBJ2-5; 7 positions match TRBD2. J lost 5 bases, V lost 5 bases, and 11 bases had no gene match. Looked up from germline, CDR1 is SNHLY and CDR2 is FYNNEI. The CDR3 is made up of 15 amino acids. The CDR3 coding sequence is TGTGCCAGCAGTTCCAGCGGGGCCAACCTCGAGACCCAGTACTTC. Encoded protein: CASSSSGANLETQYF. The full variable domain, with the rest looked up from reference TRBV2 and TRBJ2-5, is EPEVTQTPSHQVTQMGQEVILRCVPISNHLYFYWYRQILGQKVEFLVSFYNNEISEKSEIFDDQFSVERPDGSNFTLKIRSTKLEDSAMYFCASSSSGANLETQYFGPGTRLLVL.

The V call is TRBV5-1, the J call TRBJ1-1, with 7 bases lining up with TRBD1. Germline V gives CDR1 SGHRS, CDR2 YFSETQ. The CDR3 covers 17 residues. The ends lost 4 bases at V and 0 bases at J; junction bases unmatched: 12. CDR3 protein: CASSPSTGLAMNTEAFF. DNA for the CDR3: TGCGCCAGCAGCCCATCGACAGGGTTGGCAATGAACACTGAAGCTTTCTTT.

CDR3 region: CASSVGQTYGYTF. CDR3 nucleotide sequence: TGTGCCAGCAGTGTAGGGCAGACCTATGGCTACACCTTC. The chain employs TRBV25-1 and TRBJ1-2; D call uncertain. Trimming took 4 bases from V and 4 from J, leaving 10 bases between them. Looked up from germline, CDR1 is MGHDK and CDR2 is SYGVNS. The length of the CDR3 is 13 residues.

This clonotype was found many times. V is TRBV20-1 and J is TRBJ2-5; 10 positions match TRBD2. The V gene's germline CDR1 is DFQATT and CDR2 SNEGSKA (reference sequence). The CDR3 has 19 amino acids. V dropped 4 bases and J dropped 5; count of bases not matched to a gene: 22. DNA of the CDR3: TGCAGTGCTACCGGGACGGCTCCCCAAGCGGGAGGGCCTGGGGAGACCCAGTACTTC. Translated, it gives CSATGTAPQAGGPGETQYF.

This clonotype was counted between two and nine times. The V and J genes are TRBV5-5 and TRBJ1-5; TRBD1 might be the D (5 bases). The ends were cut back, 4 bases at V and 2 bases at J, with 10 bases in the middle. CDR3 size: 14 residues. Germline lookup yields CDR1 SGHKS and CDR2 YYEKEE (reference sequence). The CDR3 coding sequence is TGTGCCAGCAGCATCGGACAAGGCAATCAGCCCCAGCATTTT. Its translation: CASSIGQGNQPQHF.

Only a few counts were recorded for this clonotype. The chain is built from TRBV5-1 and TRBJ2-7; D is undetermined. V was trimmed by 5 bases and J by 2 bases, leaving 20 bases between them. From germline, CDR1 is SGHRS and CDR2 YFSETQ. There are 16 residues in the CDR3. CDR3 in DNA: TGCGCCAGCAGTGATAGGCCTGAGCCCGATCCCTACGAGCAGTACTTC. The encoded protein is CASSDRPEPDPYEQYF.

The chain has TRBV6-1 and TRBJ2-6; D is unclear. CDR3 length: 15 amino acids. The germline V and J ends were trimmed by 1 base and 5 bases, with 9 bases remaining between them. Per germline, CDR1 MNHNS and CDR2 SASEGT. CDR3 residues: CASSEVGLRANVLTF. The CDR3 DNA reads TGTGCCAGCAGTGAAGTCGGGTTAAGGGCCAACGTCCTGACTTTC.